The rows below give T cell receptor beta chains drawn from one sample of a study of post-analysis software for immune sequencing data. One entry per CDR3 protein results from TCRdb running MiXCR on the PCR reads. The profile shows under 200,000 distinct CDR3 sequences, under 40% of them singletons. This specimen was blood, taken after autologous hematopoietic stem cell transplantation. The source is a girl aged 10-17 years with multiple sclerosis. The CDR3 runs from the conserved cysteine through the conserved F or W. A D gene is named only where the DNA matches it firmly. For some rows the clone size is stated as once, few or many, or as a class when expanded; others skip it.

j_call: TRBJ2-6; clone_size: -; v_call: TRBV7-9; d_call: -; cdr3_length: 16; cdr3_nt: TGTGCCAGCAGCCCCGGGACATTCTCTGGGGCCAACGTCCTGACTTTC; cdr3_aa: CASSPGTFSGANVLTF
j_call: TRBJ2-3; clone_size: few; v_call: TRBV28; d_call: TRBD1; cdr3_length: 14; cdr3_nt: TGTGCCAGCAGTAGGACAGGGGGAGGAGATACGCAGTATTTT; cdr3_aa: CASSRTGGGDTQYF
j_call: TRBJ2-7; clone_size: many; v_call: TRBV5-1; d_call: -; cdr3_length: 14; cdr3_nt: TGCGCCAGCAGCTTAGGACAGCTTACCTACGAGCAGTACTTC; cdr3_aa: CASSLGQLTYEQYF
j_call: TRBJ2-7; clone_size: -; v_call: TRBV27; d_call: TRBD1; cdr3_length: 15; cdr3_nt: TGTGCCAGCAGTTTATCCGGGACAGCCTCCTACGAGCAGTACTTC; cdr3_aa: CASSLSGTASYEQYF
j_call: TRBJ2-5; clone_size: few; v_call: TRBV20-1; d_call: -; cdr3_length: 13; cdr3_nt: TGCAGTGCTAGCTTCTCAGACCAAGAGACCCAGTACTTC; cdr3_aa: CSASFSDQETQYF
j_call: TRBJ2-1; clone_size: -; v_call: TRBV5-1; d_call: -; cdr3_length: 15; cdr3_nt: TGCGCCAGCAGCTCCACGACTCCGACGGTCAATGAGCAGTTCTTC; cdr3_aa: CASSSTTPTVNEQFF
j_call: TRBJ2-1; clone_size: many; v_call: TRBV12-3/TRBV12-4; d_call: -; cdr3_length: 16; cdr3_nt: TGTGCCAGCAGTCCTTCTGGGGCTAAGTCACTGGGTGAGCAGTTCTTC; cdr3_aa: CASSPSGAKSLGEQFF
j_call: TRBJ1-6; clone_size: few; v_call: TRBV6-5; d_call: TRBD1; cdr3_length: 13; cdr3_nt: TGTGCCAGCTCCCAGGGGGCAGGGTCACCCCTCCACTTT; cdr3_aa: CASSQGAGSPLHF
j_call: TRBJ2-3; clone_size: -; v_call: TRBV20-1; d_call: -; cdr3_length: 14; cdr3_nt: TGCAGTGCTAGAGATTGGGGGCGCACAGATACGCAGTATTTT; cdr3_aa: CSARDWGRTDTQYF
j_call: TRBJ1-1; clone_size: few; v_call: TRBV4-2; d_call: -; cdr3_length: 15; cdr3_nt: TGTGCCAGCAGCCAAGGCACAGGAGGAGACACTGAAGCTTTCTTT; cdr3_aa: CASSQGTGGDTEAFF
j_call: TRBJ2-7; clone_size: few; v_call: TRBV9; d_call: -; cdr3_length: 14; cdr3_nt: TGTGCCAGCAGCGTAGCTGAATCCACCTACGAGCAGTACTTC; cdr3_aa: CASSVAESTYEQYF
j_call: TRBJ1-2; clone_size: -; v_call: TRBV7-9; d_call: -; cdr3_length: 14; cdr3_nt: TGTGCCAGCAGCCCCACCCAGCGAGGCTATGGCTACACCTTC; cdr3_aa: CASSPTQRGYGYTF
j_call: TRBJ2-6; clone_size: few; v_call: TRBV2; d_call: -; cdr3_length: 15; cdr3_nt: TGTGCCAGCAGTGAACCCTCCTCTGGGGCCAACGTCCTGACTTTC; cdr3_aa: CASSEPSSGANVLTF
j_call: TRBJ1-6; clone_size: many; v_call: TRBV20-1; d_call: -; cdr3_length: 15; cdr3_nt: TGCAGTGCGCGCAAGCGGGGGGGCTATAATTCACCCCTCCACTTT; cdr3_aa: CSARKRGGYNSPLHF
j_call: TRBJ2-7; clone_size: -; v_call: TRBV30; d_call: -; cdr3_length: 19; cdr3_nt: TGTGCCTGGAGTGTCGAGAGGGATCTGACGGGAAGAGTGCCCTACGAGCAGTACTTC; cdr3_aa: CAWSVERDLTGRVPYEQYF
j_call: TRBJ1-5; clone_size: many; v_call: TRBV29-1; d_call: -; cdr3_length: 14; cdr3_nt: TGCAGCGTCGGGACAAGAAATAGCAATCAGCCCCAGCATTTT; cdr3_aa: CSVGTRNSNQPQHF
j_call: TRBJ2-4; clone_size: few; v_call: TRBV7-2; d_call: -; cdr3_length: 16; cdr3_nt: TGTGCCAGCAGCTTAAATGGTGGGGTGGCCAAAAACATTCAGTACTTC; cdr3_aa: CASSLNGGVAKNIQYF
j_call: TRBJ2-1; clone_size: -; v_call: TRBV10-2; d_call: -; cdr3_length: 12; cdr3_nt: TGCGCCAGCACGGGGCCCAACAATGAGCAGTTCTTC; cdr3_aa: CASTGPNNEQFF
j_call: TRBJ2-1; clone_size: -; v_call: TRBV27; d_call: -; cdr3_length: 13; cdr3_nt: TGTGCCAGCAGTCTAAGGGCTTACAATGAGCAGCTCTTC; cdr3_aa: CASSLRAYNEQLF
j_call: TRBJ2-5; clone_size: -; v_call: TRBV28; d_call: -; cdr3_length: 15; cdr3_nt: TGTGCCAGCATCCCTCAGGGGCTAGCGGAAGAGACCCAGTACTTC; cdr3_aa: CASIPQGLAEETQYF
j_call: TRBJ2-2; clone_size: -; v_call: TRBV29-1; d_call: TRBD2; cdr3_length: 15; cdr3_nt: TGCAGCGTTGGTTGGCGGGAGCCTCCGACCGGGGAGCTGTTTTTT; cdr3_aa: CSVGWREPPTGELFF
j_call: TRBJ1-3; clone_size: -; v_call: TRBV20-1; d_call: -; cdr3_length: 16; cdr3_nt: TGCAGTGCTAGGACACGGGGACGATTCTCTGGAAACACCATATATTTT; cdr3_aa: CSARTRGRFSGNTIYF
j_call: TRBJ2-7; clone_size: many; v_call: TRBV7-2; d_call: TRBD2; cdr3_length: 15; cdr3_nt: TGTGCCAGCAGCTCCCTGGGCGGGAGCTCCTACGAGCAGTACTTC; cdr3_aa: CASSSLGGSSYEQYF
j_call: TRBJ2-7; clone_size: -; v_call: TRBV20-1; d_call: -; cdr3_length: 12; cdr3_nt: TGCAGTGCTAGACAACTAGGGTACGAGCAGTACTTC; cdr3_aa: CSARQLGYEQYF
j_call: TRBJ2-3; clone_size: few; v_call: TRBV7-2; d_call: -; cdr3_length: 16; cdr3_nt: TGTGCCAGCAGGCAGAGGTGGAGTGGTCTCACAGATACGCAGTATTTT; cdr3_aa: CASRQRWSGLTDTQYF
j_call: TRBJ2-1; clone_size: few; v_call: TRBV20-1; d_call: TRBD2; cdr3_length: 16; cdr3_nt: TGCAGTGCTAGAGTCGGCGGGAGGGGTTCCTACAATGAGCAGTTCTTC; cdr3_aa: CSARVGGRGSYNEQFF
j_call: TRBJ2-5; clone_size: -; v_call: TRBV12-3/TRBV12-4; d_call: TRBD2; cdr3_length: 15; cdr3_nt: TGTGCCAGCAGTGTAAGCGGGAGGATCGGGAAGACCCAGTACTTC; cdr3_aa: CASSVSGRIGKTQYF
j_call: TRBJ2-1; clone_size: many; v_call: TRBV7-2; d_call: -; cdr3_length: 13; cdr3_nt: TGTGCCAGCAGCTTAGGACCTGCAAATGAGCAGTTCTTC; cdr3_aa: CASSLGPANEQFF
j_call: TRBJ1-5; clone_size: -; v_call: TRBV19; d_call: -; cdr3_length: 12; cdr3_nt: TGTGCCAGCGGGACAAAAAATCAGCCCCAGCATTTT; cdr3_aa: CASGTKNQPQHF
j_call: TRBJ2-7; clone_size: few; v_call: TRBV20-1; d_call: TRBD2; cdr3_length: 17; cdr3_nt: TGCAGTGCTAGAGATCCCGGACTAGCGGGAGGAGTTTACGAGCAGTACTTC; cdr3_aa: CSARDPGLAGGVYEQYF
j_call: TRBJ2-1; clone_size: -; v_call: TRBV12-3/TRBV12-4; d_call: TRBD1; cdr3_length: 15; cdr3_nt: TGTGCCAGCAGCCCGACAGGGGGCTCCTACAATGAGCAGTTCTTC; cdr3_aa: CASSPTGGSYNEQFF
j_call: TRBJ2-3; clone_size: -; v_call: TRBV6-5; d_call: TRBD1; cdr3_length: 13; cdr3_nt: TGTGCCATAGGGACAGGGAAGACAGATACGCAGTATTTT; cdr3_aa: CAIGTGKTDTQYF
j_call: TRBJ2-3; clone_size: few; v_call: TRBV20-1; d_call: TRBD2; cdr3_length: 15; cdr3_nt: TGCAGTGCTGACTCTAATAGCGGGGCCACAGATACGCAGTATTTT; cdr3_aa: CSADSNSGATDTQYF
j_call: TRBJ1-1; clone_size: -; v_call: TRBV29-1; d_call: TRBD1; cdr3_length: 11; cdr3_nt: TGCGGCGGAAACAGGGGCACTGAAGCTTTCTTT; cdr3_aa: CGGNRGTEAFF
j_call: TRBJ2-1; clone_size: many; v_call: TRBV7-8; d_call: TRBD2; cdr3_length: 17; cdr3_nt: TGTGCCAGCAGCTTAAAGTGGCAAGCGGGAGGGGGAGATGAGCAGTTCTTC; cdr3_aa: CASSLKWQAGGGDEQFF
j_call: TRBJ1-2; clone_size: -; v_call: TRBV29-1; d_call: -; cdr3_length: 13; cdr3_nt: TGCAGCGTTGAATCTGGGGATTCCTATGGCTACACCTTC; cdr3_aa: CSVESGDSYGYTF
j_call: TRBJ1-1; clone_size: few; v_call: TRBV20-1; d_call: -; cdr3_length: 13; cdr3_nt: TGCAGTGCTAGGCTAGGACAGAACACTGAAGCTTTCTTT; cdr3_aa: CSARLGQNTEAFF
j_call: TRBJ2-3; clone_size: many; v_call: TRBV3-1; d_call: TRBD2; cdr3_length: 15; cdr3_nt: TGTGCCAGCAGCCAGATGGCGGGAGGCACAGATACGCAGTATTTT; cdr3_aa: CASSQMAGGTDTQYF
j_call: TRBJ2-2; clone_size: few; v_call: TRBV7-3; d_call: -; cdr3_length: 15; cdr3_nt: TGTGCCAGCAGGAAGGACCTCCCGAACACCGGGGAGCTGTTTTTT; cdr3_aa: CASRKDLPNTGELFF
j_call: TRBJ2-1; clone_size: -; v_call: TRBV5-5; d_call: -; cdr3_length: 15; cdr3_nt: TGTGCCAGCAGCTCGGTCGCGGGAAACCACAATGAGCAGTTCTTC; cdr3_aa: CASSSVAGNHNEQFF
j_call: TRBJ2-5; clone_size: few; v_call: TRBV9; d_call: -; cdr3_length: 13; cdr3_nt: TGTGCCAGCAGCGTAGGTGTTCGGCAGACCCAGTACTTC; cdr3_aa: CASSVGVRQTQYF
j_call: TRBJ2-1; clone_size: -; v_call: TRBV27; d_call: -; cdr3_length: 20; cdr3_nt: TGTGCCAGCAGTTTTTTCCACCGACTTGGAGACGCGAGCTCCTACAATGAGCAGTTCTTC; cdr3_aa: CASSFFHRLGDASSYNEQFF
j_call: TRBJ2-1; clone_size: -; v_call: TRBV15; d_call: TRBD2; cdr3_length: 15; cdr3_nt: TGTGCCACCAGCAGCGGGGGGGGCTCCTACAATGAGCAGTTCTTC; cdr3_aa: CATSSGGGSYNEQFF
j_call: TRBJ2-7; clone_size: -; v_call: TRBV6-2/TRBV6-3; d_call: -; cdr3_length: 13; cdr3_nt: TGTGCCAGCAGTTACGAGCAACATCTCGAGCAGTACTTC; cdr3_aa: CASSYEQHLEQYF
j_call: TRBJ2-5; clone_size: -; v_call: TRBV5-1; d_call: -; cdr3_length: 15; cdr3_nt: TGCGCCAGCAGCTATGGGGTGGGGAACCTAGAGACCCAGTACTTC; cdr3_aa: CASSYGVGNLETQYF
j_call: TRBJ2-5; clone_size: -; v_call: TRBV7-9; d_call: TRBD2; cdr3_length: 16; cdr3_nt: TGTGCCAGCAGCATCCCACTAGCGGGGGGGTTTGAGACCCAGTACTTC; cdr3_aa: CASSIPLAGGFETQYF
j_call: TRBJ2-2; clone_size: many; v_call: TRBV6-1; d_call: -; cdr3_length: 13; cdr3_nt: TGTGCCAGCTTGGACAAGAACACCGGGGAGCTGTTTTTT; cdr3_aa: CASLDKNTGELFF
j_call: TRBJ2-3; clone_size: many; v_call: TRBV20-1; d_call: TRBD1; cdr3_length: 14; cdr3_nt: TGCAGTGCTGGCGGACAGGGAGTCACAGATACGCAGTATTTT; cdr3_aa: CSAGGQGVTDTQYF
j_call: TRBJ2-3; clone_size: -; v_call: TRBV5-1; d_call: -; cdr3_length: 11; cdr3_nt: TGCGCCAGCAGCTTGACGGGAACGCAGTATTTT; cdr3_aa: CASSLTGTQYF
j_call: TRBJ1-2; clone_size: -; v_call: TRBV20-1; d_call: TRBD1; cdr3_length: 14; cdr3_nt: TGCAGTGCTAGAGAGGGGACAGGCGCTTATGGCTACACCTTC; cdr3_aa: CSAREGTGAYGYTF
j_call: TRBJ1-2; clone_size: -; v_call: TRBV6-5; d_call: -; cdr3_length: 14; cdr3_nt: TGTGCCAGCAGGGGGCTGACCTTAGGAGGTAGCTACACCTTC; cdr3_aa: CASRGLTLGGSYTF
j_call: TRBJ1-1; clone_size: -; v_call: TRBV6-4; d_call: TRBD1; cdr3_length: 13; cdr3_nt: TGTGCCAGCGCAGGGGGCTGGGACACTGAAGCTTTCTTT; cdr3_aa: CASAGGWDTEAFF
j_call: TRBJ2-7; clone_size: once; v_call: TRBV27; d_call: -; cdr3_length: 14; cdr3_nt: TGTGCCAGCAGTAATTCACGGGGTAGTGGCGAGCAGTACTTC; cdr3_aa: CASSNSRGSGEQYF
j_call: TRBJ2-5; clone_size: -; v_call: TRBV20-1; d_call: TRBD1; cdr3_length: 12; cdr3_nt: TGCAGTGCTAGGCCAGGGGGAGAGACCCAGTACTTC; cdr3_aa: CSARPGGETQYF
j_call: TRBJ2-5; clone_size: -; v_call: TRBV6-5; d_call: TRBD2; cdr3_length: 16; cdr3_nt: TGTGCCAGCAGTTACCGAGCGGGGGCAATGCAGGAGACCCAGTACTTC; cdr3_aa: CASSYRAGAMQETQYF
j_call: TRBJ2-1; clone_size: -; v_call: TRBV11-2; d_call: TRBD2; cdr3_length: 23; cdr3_nt: TGTGCCAGCAGCCCACGGACAGGGCAAAGGACTAGCGGGAGGCACAGCCCTTACAATGAGCAGTTCTTC; cdr3_aa: CASSPRTGQRTSGRHSPYNEQFF
j_call: TRBJ2-1; clone_size: few; v_call: TRBV7-3; d_call: -; cdr3_length: 14; cdr3_nt: TGTGCCAGCAGCCCAACGGGACTTTACAATGAGCAGTTCTTC; cdr3_aa: CASSPTGLYNEQFF